One sample yielded the 20 T cell receptor beta chains listed below, sequenced in a study of T cells after yellow fever vaccination. TCRdb reprocessed the 5' RACE reads via MiXCR and lists one record per CDR3 protein. Of 100,000 to 150,000 distinct CDR3 sequences listed, 13% to 15% are singletons. This specimen consisted of CD8+ T cells sorted from PBMCs, obtained 5 days after the yellow fever booster vaccination. The receptors were gathered from a man between 18 and 35 years old who received the YFV17D yellow fever vaccine.

J is TRBJ1-1 and V is TRBV6-5, with 7 bases identical to TRBD1. This CDR3 has 11 residues. The V segment lost 6 bases and the J segment 8 bases; nucleotides outside the gene matches: 3. CDR1 is MNHEY and CDR2 is SVGAGI in the germline V gene. This chain's CDR3 is CASSRQGEAFF. The CDR3 DNA reads TGTGCCAGCAGCCGACAGGGCGAAGCTTTCTTT.

In its sample, this clonotype was seen many times. V gene TRBV9 combines with J gene TRBJ1-4; 7 bases map to TRBD1. Germline-derived CDR1 and CDR2 are SGDLS and YYNGEE. V shed 3 bases and J 11 bases; nucleotides not matched to a gene: 4. The CDR3 is 12 residues long. The CDR3 reads CASSAQTGKLFF. The CDR3 DNA sequence: TGTGCCAGCAGCGCTCAGACAGGGAAACTGTTTTTT.

V gene TRBV20-1 combines with J gene TRBJ2-7, with D unresolved. Trimming cost V 4 bases and J 6 bases, with 13 bases left between them. CDR1 is DFQATT and CDR2 is SNEGSKA in the germline V gene (reference sequence). This CDR3 region has 12 residues. As DNA, the CDR3 is TGCAGTGCTATTTCCGGAAGGGCCGAGCAGTACTTC. Protein sequence: CSAISGRAEQYF.

The chain links TRBV7-9 to TRBJ1-6; D remains ambiguous. Germline V lookup: CDR1 SEHNR, CDR2 FQNEAQ (reference sequence). V lost 3 bases, J lost 7 bases, and 10 bases lay in between. The CDR3 is 14 amino acids. Here the CDR3 DNA reads TGTGCCAGCAGCTTGGGAGGAGCAAATTCACCCCTCCACTTT. Translating gives CASSLGGANSPLHF.

The table lists this clonotype with a few counts. The rearrangement uses TRBV5-4 and TRBJ2-1; 8 nucleotides match TRBD2. The CDR3 is 13 amino acids. The V gene's germline CDR1 is SGHNT and CDR2 YYREEE (reference sequence). The trim removed 0 bases at V and 9 bases at J, leaving 2 bases unmatched. The CDR3 sequence is CASSLEAGVEQFF. CDR3 DNA: TGTGCCAGCAGCTTGGAAGCGGGGGTTGAGCAGTTCTTC. The variable domain in full, completed from reference TRBV5-4 and TRBJ2-1, reads ETGVTQSPTHLIKTRGQQVTLRCSSQSGHNTVSWYQQALGQGPQFIFQYYREEENGRGNFPPRFSGLQFPNYSSELNVNALELDDSALYLCASSLEAGVEQFFGPGTRLTVL.

Only a few counts were recorded for this clonotype. The chain is built from TRBV4-1 and TRBJ1-5; no clear D gene. The CDR3 has 15 amino acids. The germline V gene encodes CDR1 MGHRA and CDR2 YSYEKL. Trimming removed 1 base from V and 2 bases from J, with 9 bases in between. The CDR3 sequence is CASSQVQVGNQPQHF. Written as DNA, the CDR3 is TGCGCCAGCAGCCAAGTCCAGGTTGGCAATCAGCCCCAGCATTTT.

The gene calls are TRBV2 and TRBJ1-1; D is unclear. From germline, CDR1 is SNHLY and CDR2 FYNNEI. CDR3 length equals 17 residues. V lost 7 bases and J lost 2, with 23 bases in between. The CDR3 region has the DNA TGTGCCAGCAAAACGAGAATTGGAGAGGGAAGCAACACTGAAGCTTTCTTT. It yields the protein CASKTRIGEGSNTEAFF.

This clonotype was seen a few times. V gene TRBV6-2 or TRBV6-3 combines with J gene TRBJ2-7; 7 bases line up with TRBD1. The V gene end was trimmed by 6 bases and the J gene end by 2 bases; junction bases not matched to a gene: 10. The CDR3 covers 15 residues. Germline lookup yields CDR1 MNHEY and CDR2 SVGEGT. CDR3 nucleotides: TGTGCCAGCAGCCGACAGGGTCTTTCCACCTACGAGCAGTACGTC. Its translation: CASSRQGLSTYEQYV.

The rearrangement uses TRBV5-1 and TRBJ2-1, with D perhaps TRBD2 (7 bases). V was shortened by 3 bases and J by 5 bases, with 15 bases between the two germline ends. From germline, CDR1 is SGHRS and CDR2 YFSETQ. This CDR3 comprises 15 residues. The CDR3 nucleotides are TGCGCCAGCAGCTCGAGAAGAGGGGGGGACAATGAGCAGTTCTTC. Protein: CASSSRRGGDNEQFF.

This clonotype was recorded a few times. The chain joins TRBV20-1 to TRBJ1-2, with a tentative D call TRBD1 (5 bases). V dropped 6 bases and J dropped 4 bases, with 18 bases sitting between them. Germline V gene lookup returns CDR1 DFQATT and CDR2 SNEGSKA (reference sequence). This CDR3 is 14 amino acids long. CDR3 bases: TGCAGTGCAGATGGGGCAGCCACCCCCTATGGCTACACCTTC. It is translated as CSADGAATPYGYTF.

The rearrangement joins TRBV9 to TRBJ2-3, with 9 bases lining up with TRBD1. This CDR3 spans 16 amino acids. Germline trimming cut 3 bases from V and 3 bases from J; bases unmatched to any gene: 8. Germline CDR1 reads SGDLS; CDR2 reads YYNGEE. This CDR3 reads CASSARTGGLTDTQYF. The CDR3 DNA is TGTGCCAGCAGCGCCCGTACAGGGGGCTTGACAGATACGCAGTATTTT.

A few counts support this clonotype. The J gene is TRBJ2-3, the V gene TRBV7-6; 8 bases are shared with TRBD1. With 2 bases clipped from V and 6 bases from J, the junction kept 7 bases outside the gene matches. The CDR3 spans 15 residues. In germline, CDR1 is SGHVS, CDR2 FNYEAQ. In DNA, the CDR3 is TGTGCCAGCAGCTTAACAGGGGGGTCTGGGGATACGCAGTATTTT. Translating it yields CASSLTGGSGDTQYF. The full variable domain, with the rest looked up from reference TRBV7-6 and TRBJ2-3, is GAGVSQSPRYKVTKRGQDVALRCDPISGHVSLYWYRQALGQGPEFLTYFNYEAQQDKSGLPNDRFSAERPEGSISTLTIQRTEQRDSAMYRCASSLTGGSGDTQYFGPGTRLTVL.

This clonotype occurred a few times. J is TRBJ2-1 and V is TRBV5-1; 7 nucleotides agree with TRBD1. The germline gives CDR1 SGHRS, CDR2 YFSETQ. The V gene end was trimmed by 3 bases and the J gene end by 2 bases; junction bases not matched to a gene: 5. The CDR3 length is 15 residues. CDR3 coding DNA: TGCGCCAGCAGCTCTACAGGGGACCCCTACAATGAGCAGTTCTTC. As protein: CASSSTGDPYNEQFF.

The genes are TRBV5-6 and TRBJ2-1, with D possibly TRBD1 on 5 matching bases. Germline CDR1 and CDR2: SGHDT and YYEEEE. Between the trimmed V and J ends, which lost 2 bases and 7 bases, there was a span of 10 bases. The CDR3 totals 13 residues. CDR3 DNA: TGTGCCAGCAGCTTTTCAGGGCGGAATGAGCAGTTCTTC. Its translation is CASSFSGRNEQFF.

In its sample, this clonotype was seen a few times. The rearrangement links TRBV29-1 to TRBJ1-2, with D uncertain. In germline, CDR1 is SQVTM, CDR2 ANQGSEA. V gave up 3 bases and J gave up 5 bases, with 13 bases separating them. The CDR3 loop spans 13 amino acids. For the CDR3, the DNA is TGCAGCGTTGAGGGCTTAGAGGGTTATGGCTACACCTTC. It yields the protein CSVEGLEGYGYTF.

The V gene is TRBV4-2, the J gene TRBJ2-5; D possibly corresponds to TRBD1 (6 bases). The germline CDR1 and CDR2 sequences are LGHNA and YNFKEQ. V lost 1 base, J lost 9 bases, and 18 bases lay in between. The CDR3 totals 15 residues. The chain's CDR3 is CASSQVETGLRAQYF. CDR3 sequence (DNA): TGTGCCAGCAGCCAAGTAGAGACAGGCCTTAGGGCCCAGTACTTC.

This clonotype has a handful of counts. This sequence joins TRBV6-5 and TRBJ2-3; no definite D call. V shed 5 bases and J shed 2 bases, with 8 bases lying between them. From germline, CDR1 is MNHEY and CDR2 SVGAGI. CDR3 length equals 13 residues. The CDR3 DNA follows: TGTGCCAGCAGTCCACCGCTCACAGATACGCAGTATTTT. This sequence encodes CASSPPLTDTQYF.

This chain connects TRBV6-6 to TRBJ2-1, with D hard to call. Germline loops: CDR1 MNHNY, CDR2 SVGAGI (reference sequence). Trimming removed 0 bases from V and 10 bases from J, with 10 bases in between. The length of the CDR3 is 13 residues. The chain's CDR3 is CASSYSDAHEQFF. The CDR3 coding sequence is TGTGCCAGCAGTTACTCGGATGCGCACGAGCAGTTCTTC.

J is TRBJ2-5 and V is TRBV9; TRBD2 matches at 12 bases. This CDR3 spans 16 amino acids. Looked up from germline, CDR1 is SGDLS and CDR2 is YYNGEE. J was trimmed by 3 bases and V by 3 bases; bases with no gene match: 6. CDR3 nucleotide sequence: TGTGCCAGCAGCGCCCCACTAGCGGGGGGAGAAGAGACCCAGTACTTC. It codes for CASSAPLAGGEETQYF.

The rearrangement links TRBV20-1 to TRBJ2-2; possibly TRBD1 for D (6 bases). Germline V CDR1 and CDR2: DFQATT, SNEGSKA (reference sequence). V was cut by 1 base and J by 2 bases, with 11 bases left in between. This CDR3 has 15 amino acids. In DNA form, the CDR3 reads TGCAGTGCTAGAGTTCTGGGGGCAAACACCGGGGAGCTGTTTTTT. This translates into CSARVLGANTGELFF.